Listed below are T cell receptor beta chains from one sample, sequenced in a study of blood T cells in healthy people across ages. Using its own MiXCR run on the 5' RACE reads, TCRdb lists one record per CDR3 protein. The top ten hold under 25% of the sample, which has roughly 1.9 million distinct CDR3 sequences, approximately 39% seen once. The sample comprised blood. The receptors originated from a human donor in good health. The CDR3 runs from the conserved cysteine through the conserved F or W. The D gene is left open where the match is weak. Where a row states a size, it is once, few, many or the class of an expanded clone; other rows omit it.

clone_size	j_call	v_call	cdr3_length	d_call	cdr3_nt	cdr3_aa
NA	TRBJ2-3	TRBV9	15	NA	TGTGCCAGCAGCCCCCGCGGGTTCGCGACAGATACGCAGTATTTT	CASSPRGFATDTQYF
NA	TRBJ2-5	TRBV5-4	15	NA	TGTGCCAGCAGCTTGGTGGGGGGCATCCAAGAGACCCAGTACTTC	CASSLVGGIQETQYF
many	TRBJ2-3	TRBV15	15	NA	TGTGCCACCAGCAGAGAGCTGGGGGAAGGATATACGCAGTATTTT	CATSRELGEGYTQYF
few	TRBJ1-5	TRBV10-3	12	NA	TGTGCCATCAGTGAGTCGGGCCTGTCCCAGCATTTT	CAISESGLSQHF
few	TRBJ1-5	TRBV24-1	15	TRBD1	TGTGCCACCAGTGAGGCCGGGACAGGGGTCCAGCCCCAGCATTTT	CATSEAGTGVQPQHF
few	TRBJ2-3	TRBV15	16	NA	TGTGCCACCAGCAGAGGGGCCACGGAGGGTCCAGATACGCAGTATTTT	CATSRGATEGPDTQYF
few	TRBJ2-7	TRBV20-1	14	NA	TGCAGTGCTTCCTATAGGACTACCTCCTACGAGCAGTACTTC	CSASYRTTSYEQYF
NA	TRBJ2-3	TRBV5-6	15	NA	TGTGCCAGCAGCTTGGGATCGGGGATGGGAGATACGCAGTATTTT	CASSLGSGMGDTQYF
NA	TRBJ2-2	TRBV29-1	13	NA	TGCAGCACGTTCGTTGCGAACACCGGGGAGCTGTTTTTT	CSTFVANTGELFF
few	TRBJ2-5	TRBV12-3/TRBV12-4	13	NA	TGTGCCAGCAGATTAGGACCTCAAGAGACCCAGTACTTC	CASRLGPQETQYF
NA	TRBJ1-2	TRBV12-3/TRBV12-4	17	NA	TGTGCCAGCAGTGACGCAGGCAACCCTGATCAGAACTATGGCTACACCTTC	CASSDAGNPDQNYGYTF
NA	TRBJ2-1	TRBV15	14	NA	TGTGCCACCAGCAGAGATCAGCAGCTAAATGAGCAGTTCTTC	CATSRDQQLNEQFF
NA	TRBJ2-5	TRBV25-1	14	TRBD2	TGTGCCAGCCAACCCTGGGGGGGTGAAGAGACCCAGTACTTC	CASQPWGGEETQYF
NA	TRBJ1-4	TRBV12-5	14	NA	TGTGCTAGTGCCGCCGGAGGTAGGAATGAAAAACTGTTTTTT	CASAAGGRNEKLFF
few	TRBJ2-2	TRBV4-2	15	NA	TGTGCCAGCAGCCAAGGAGGGCTTATCGCCGGGGAGCTGTTTTTT	CASSQGGLIAGELFF
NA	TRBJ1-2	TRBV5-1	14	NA	TGCGCCAGCAACTTACCGGGACAAGACTATGGCTACACCTTC	CASNLPGQDYGYTF
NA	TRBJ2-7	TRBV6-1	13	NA	TGTGCCAGCAGTGCAGGGGTAAACTACGAGCAGTACTTC	CASSAGVNYEQYF
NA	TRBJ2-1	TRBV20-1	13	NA	TGCAGTGCGGGCCCGGGTACCTACAATGAGCAGTTCTTC	CSAGPGTYNEQFF
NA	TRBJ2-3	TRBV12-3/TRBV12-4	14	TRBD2	TGTGCCGGCACTCCGGGACTAGCAACAGATACGCAGTATTTT	CAGTPGLATDTQYF
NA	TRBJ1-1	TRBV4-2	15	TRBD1	TGTGCCAGCCACCCCCTGGGACAGACGAACACTGAAGCTTTCTTT	CASHPLGQTNTEAFF
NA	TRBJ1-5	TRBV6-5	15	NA	TGTGCCAGCAGCTCGGCAGCTTATAGCAATCAGCCCCAGCATTTT	CASSSAAYSNQPQHF
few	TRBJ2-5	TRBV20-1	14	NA	TGCAGTGCTAGATCTGCGGGTTTCAGAGAGACCCAGTACTTC	CSARSAGFRETQYF
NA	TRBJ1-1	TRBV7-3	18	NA	TGTGCCAGCAGCTTAATTCATGGGGGCCCCAGCATGAACACTGAAGCTTTCTTT	CASSLIHGGPSMNTEAFF
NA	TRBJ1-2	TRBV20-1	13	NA	TGCAGTGCTAGACAAAACCTCCCGGGACTGTACACCTTC	CSARQNLPGLYTF
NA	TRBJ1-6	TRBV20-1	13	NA	TGCAGTGCTAGAGGTCTTCGGGGTTCACCCCTCCACTTT	CSARGLRGSPLHF
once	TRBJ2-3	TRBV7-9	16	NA	TGTGCCAGCAGCCTCTCATTCGGGGCTAGCACAGATACGCAGTATTTT	CASSLSFGASTDTQYF
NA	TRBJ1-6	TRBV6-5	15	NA	TGTGCCAGCAGTTACAGGGGGGAGGTCCGGTCACCCCTCCACTTT	CASSYRGEVRSPLHF
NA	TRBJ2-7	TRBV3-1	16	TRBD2	TGTGCCAGCAGTCTCCAGCTAGCGGGGGTAAGCGACGAGCAGTACTTC	CASSLQLAGVSDEQYF
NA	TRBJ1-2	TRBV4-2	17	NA	TGTGCCAGCAGCCCCCGCGGGGGCGTGGGAAGTCACTATGGCTACACCTTC	CASSPRGGVGSHYGYTF
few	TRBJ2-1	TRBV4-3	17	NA	TGCGCCAGCAGCCAAGATAGTGGCGGGGTAACATACAATGAGCAGTTCTTC	CASSQDSGGVTYNEQFF
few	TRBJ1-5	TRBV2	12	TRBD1	TGTGCCAGCGGGACAGGGAACCAGCCCCAGCATTTT	CASGTGNQPQHF
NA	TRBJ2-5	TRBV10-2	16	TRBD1	TGCGCCAGCAGGAACTTTGGACAGGCCTCAGAGGAGACCCAGTACTTC	CASRNFGQASEETQYF
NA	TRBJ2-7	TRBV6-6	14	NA	TGTGCCAGCAGTTACTCGACCAGGGGGGACGAGCAGTACTTC	CASSYSTRGDEQYF